This note documents a single TCR beta chain sequence. The antigen is undetermined. These data are taken from a study of T cells expressing NK-cell markers. Study-level background: Sequenced donors, eight in total, included seven who were HCMV-seropositive and one who was seronegative. Study findings and constraints: Among CD8+ T cells from six donors, dominant NKG2C+ clonotypes accounted for roughly 1.0-7.0%.

TCRdb reprocessed the 5' RACE reads, with one entry per CDR3 protein and no DNA. There are some 340,000 distinct CDR3 sequences in the sample, with roughly 5.5% held by the top ten. This CDR3 is built from 16 residues. In germline, CDR1 is GTSNPN, CDR2 SVGIG (reference sequence). This clonotype originated in a man between 18 and 69 years old in good health. The J gene is TRBJ2-3, the V gene TRBV30; lacking DNA, the TRBD2 call made by TCRdb goes unchecked. Sequencing was performed on blood T cells: a sorted CD56 or NKG2C T cell subset, CD4+ or CD8+ T cells, or bulk PBMC T cells (not recorded which). Here the CDR3 reads CAWSLRTSGGSDTQYF.